Listed below are T cell receptor beta chains from one sample, sequenced in a study of cytotoxic CD8 clonotypes in ibrutinib-treated CLL. Profiled with immunoSEQ multiplex PCR; TCRdb holds only in-frame clones, not every one. Here the sample spans fewer than 75,000 clones, over 60% being singletons. The sequences come from PBMCs, collected after 12 months of ibrutinib treatment. These receptor sequences come from a human donor with chronic lymphocytic leukemia. CDR3s include the opening cysteine and the closing phenylalanine or tryptophan. D genes are given only for firm matches. Only some rows state a clone size, as once, few, many or a class for expanded clones.

clone_size: .; j_call: TRBJ2-5; v_call: TRBV28; d_call: .; cdr3_aa: CASSGWTWKETQYF; cdr3_nt: TGTGCCAGCAGTGGATGGACCTGGAAAGAGACCCAGTACTTC
clone_size: .; j_call: TRBJ2-3; v_call: TRBV10-3; d_call: TRBD2; cdr3_aa: CAISESIRAGAADTQYF; cdr3_nt: TGTGCCATCAGTGAGTCGATTCGGGCGGGAGCGGCAGATACGCAGTATTTT
clone_size: .; j_call: TRBJ2-7; v_call: TRBV18; d_call: .; cdr3_aa: CASSLAAATYEQYF; cdr3_nt: TGTGCCAGCTCACTAGCGGCCGCTACCTACGAGCAGTACTTC
clone_size: .; j_call: TRBJ1-5; v_call: TRBV7-2; d_call: .; cdr3_aa: CASSPRERYQPQHF; cdr3_nt: TGTGCCAGCAGCCCCCGGGAGCGGTATCAGCCCCAGCATTTT
clone_size: .; j_call: TRBJ2-1; v_call: TRBV5-6; d_call: .; cdr3_aa: CASSLGSSYNEQFF; cdr3_nt: TGTGCCAGCAGCTTGGGGAGCTCCTACAATGAGCAGTTCTTC
clone_size: once; j_call: TRBJ2-3; v_call: TRBV5-1; d_call: TRBD1; cdr3_aa: CASSSFGTGGDTQYF; cdr3_nt: TGCGCCAGCAGCTCCTTTGGGACAGGGGGCGATACGCAGTATTTT
clone_size: once; j_call: TRBJ2-2; v_call: TRBV19; d_call: TRBD2; cdr3_aa: CASSSRGTSGTSGELFF; cdr3_nt: TGTGCCAGTAGTAGCAGGGGGACTAGCGGGACGTCCGGGGAGCTGTTTTTT
clone_size: few; j_call: TRBJ2-3; v_call: TRBV7-3; d_call: .; cdr3_aa: CASSLTTSGADTQYF; cdr3_nt: TGTGCCAGCAGCTTAACCACTAGTGGGGCAGATACGCAGTATTTT
clone_size: few; j_call: TRBJ2-7; v_call: TRBV19; d_call: .; cdr3_aa: CASSSGRAQDYEQYF; cdr3_nt: TGTGCCAGTAGTAGTGGACGGGCCCAGGACTACGAGCAGTACTTC
clone_size: .; j_call: TRBJ2-3; v_call: TRBV28; d_call: .; cdr3_aa: CASSLFRRDTQYF; cdr3_nt: TGTGCCAGCAGTTTATTCCGACGAGATACGCAGTATTTT
clone_size: .; j_call: TRBJ2-7; v_call: TRBV7-4; d_call: TRBD2; cdr3_aa: CASSLGGSGTYEQYF; cdr3_nt: TGTGCCAGCAGCTTAGGCGGGAGCGGGACCTACGAGCAGTACTTC
clone_size: .; j_call: TRBJ2-2; v_call: TRBV11-2; d_call: .; cdr3_aa: CASSLDRSSGENTGELFF; cdr3_nt: TGTGCCAGCAGCTTAGACCGGTCCTCGGGGGAGAACACCGGGGAGCTGTTTTTT
clone_size: .; j_call: TRBJ2-5; v_call: TRBV30; d_call: TRBD1; cdr3_aa: CAWSGDSRGETQYF; cdr3_nt: TGTGCCTGGAGCGGGGACAGCCGAGGAGAGACCCAGTACTTC
clone_size: once; j_call: TRBJ1-2; v_call: TRBV7-9; d_call: TRBD1; cdr3_aa: CASSLLGQGNYGYTF; cdr3_nt: TGTGCCAGCAGCCTACTGGGACAGGGAAACTATGGCTACACCTTC
clone_size: .; j_call: TRBJ2-7; v_call: TRBV28; d_call: .; cdr3_aa: CATDLGSYEQYF; cdr3_nt: TGTGCCACAGACTTGGGCTCCTACGAGCAGTACTTC
clone_size: .; j_call: TRBJ2-7; v_call: TRBV30; d_call: TRBD2; cdr3_aa: CAWIEAGVGEQYF; cdr3_nt: TGTGCCTGGATAGAAGCGGGAGTAGGCGAGCAGTACTTC
clone_size: .; j_call: TRBJ2-7; v_call: TRBV28; d_call: .; cdr3_aa: CASSIQGYEQYF; cdr3_nt: TGTGCCAGCAGTATCCAGGGTTACGAGCAGTACTTC
clone_size: few; j_call: TRBJ1-2; v_call: TRBV7-7; d_call: .; cdr3_aa: CASSSTSLQGFVHGYTF; cdr3_nt: TGTGCTAGCAGCTCCACCTCCCTTCAAGGTTTTGTCCATGGCTACACCTTC
clone_size: .; j_call: TRBJ2-5; v_call: TRBV29-1; d_call: TRBD2; cdr3_aa: CSGLETSGETQYF; cdr3_nt: TGCAGCGGCCTAGAGACTAGCGGAGAGACCCAGTACTTC
clone_size: .; j_call: TRBJ2-5; v_call: TRBV5-1; d_call: .; cdr3_aa: CASSLGAGVQETQYF; cdr3_nt: TGCGCCAGCAGCTTGGGGGCAGGGGTCCAAGAGACCCAGTACTTC
clone_size: .; j_call: TRBJ2-2; v_call: TRBV7-9; d_call: .; cdr3_aa: CASSYRGTTGELFF; cdr3_nt: TGTGCCAGCAGCTATAGAGGGACCACCGGGGAGCTGTTTTTT
clone_size: .; j_call: TRBJ2-3; v_call: TRBV7-9; d_call: TRBD2; cdr3_aa: CASSLATSGGTYTDTQYF; cdr3_nt: TGTGCCAGCAGCTTAGCTACTAGCGGTGGGACCTACACAGATACGCAGTATTTT
clone_size: .; j_call: TRBJ2-3; v_call: TRBV9; d_call: .; cdr3_aa: CASSASTDTQYF; cdr3_nt: TGTGCCAGCAGCGCTAGCACAGATACGCAGTATTTT
clone_size: .; j_call: TRBJ2-7; v_call: TRBV5-1; d_call: .; cdr3_aa: CASSFTADSYEQYF; cdr3_nt: TGCGCCAGCAGCTTTACGGCAGACTCCTACGAGCAGTACTTC